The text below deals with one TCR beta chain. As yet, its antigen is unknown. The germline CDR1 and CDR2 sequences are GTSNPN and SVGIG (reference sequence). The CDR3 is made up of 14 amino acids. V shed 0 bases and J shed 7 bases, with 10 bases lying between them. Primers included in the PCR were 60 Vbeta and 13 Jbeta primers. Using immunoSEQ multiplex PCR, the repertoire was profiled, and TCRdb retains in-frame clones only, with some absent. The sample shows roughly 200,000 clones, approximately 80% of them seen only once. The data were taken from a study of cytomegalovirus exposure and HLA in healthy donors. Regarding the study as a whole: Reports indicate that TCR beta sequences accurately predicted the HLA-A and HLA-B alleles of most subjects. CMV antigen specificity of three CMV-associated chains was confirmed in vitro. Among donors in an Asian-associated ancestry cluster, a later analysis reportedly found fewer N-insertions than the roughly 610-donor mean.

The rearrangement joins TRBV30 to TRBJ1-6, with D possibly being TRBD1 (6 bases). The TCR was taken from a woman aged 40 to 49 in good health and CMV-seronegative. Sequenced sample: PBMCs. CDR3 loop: CAWSVPGQNSPLHF. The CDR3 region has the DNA TGTGCCTGGAGTGTACCAGGACAGAATTCACCCCTCCACTTT. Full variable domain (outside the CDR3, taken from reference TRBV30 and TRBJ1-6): SQTIHQWPATLVQPVGSPLSLECTVEGTSNPNLYWYRQAAGRGLQLLFYSVGIGQISSEVPQNLSASRPQDRQFILSSKKLLLSDSGFYLCAWSVPGQNSPLHFGNGTRLTVT.